This T cell receptor beta chain stems from a study of cytomegalovirus exposure and HLA in healthy donors. Healthy people donating bone marrow made up the donors. The primer mix had 60 Vbeta and 13 Jbeta primers. Sequencing used immunoSEQ multiplex PCR; TCRdb keeps in-frame clones, though not all of them. The repertoire holds 100,000 to 150,000 clones, 60% to 85% seen once, with approximately 1.4% in the top ten. Study-level points and caveats: TCR sequences were mostly rare, though some public TCRs occurred in many donors. Available immune exposure information was restricted to CMV serostatus only. Researchers reported in a later analysis that a missense DCLRE1C variant was tied to TCR beta V- and J-gene trimming.

A note on this clone: Its target is unknown.

This TCR was sampled from a woman aged 40 to 49 in good health and CMV-seronegative. Input material: PBMCs.

CDR3 sequence: CASSQLWGERFGTQYF. The CDR3 region has the DNA TGCGCCAGCAGCCAGTTATGGGGGGAAAGGTTCGGGACCCAGTACTTC. The genes are TRBV4-1 and TRBJ2-5, with D perhaps matching TRBD2 (6 bases). The V end was cut by 3 bases, the J end by 7 bases, with 21 bases between. The length of the CDR3 is 16 residues. Germline lookup yields CDR1 MGHRA and CDR2 YSYEKL.